This T cell receptor (beta chain) was recorded in a study of blood T cell repertoires in COVID-19. Study summary: Samples of COVID-19 (acute and convalescent) were obtained from the United States, Italy and Spain. T cells, B-cell-depleted T cells, or PBMCs supplied cDNA or gDNA.

How the authors handled the data: Amplification with reference gene primers provided the estimates of nucleated cell counts. The assay was immunoSEQ multiplex PCR, and TCRdb's table has in-frame clones only and misses some. The D gene and trimming were derived from the DNA, and the V and J assignments and clone size from that table. The sample has 200,000 to 250,000 clones; around 81% are singletons. The CDR3 runs 16 residues. V was clipped by 3 bases and J by 3 bases; unmatched bases: 7. The germline V gene has CDR1 WSHSY and CDR2 SAAADI. The receptor was derived from an older woman with acute or convalescent COVID-19. Source material: peripheral blood. V usage is TRBV10-2 and J usage is TRBJ2-5; 10 bases match TRBD1. CDR3 coding DNA: TGCGCCAGCAGTGATACGACCGGGACAGGGGAAGAGACCCAGTACTTC. As protein: CASSDTTGTGEETQYF.